This T cell receptor beta chain was sequenced for a study of resident and recirculating memory T cells in vitiligo. CDR1 MDHEN and CDR2 SYDVKM come from the germline V gene. There are 15 residues in the CDR3. V lost 4 bases, J lost 5 bases, and 6 bases stayed unmatched. Patients' lesions had not changed for the previous 6 months. The repertoire was sequenced with immunoSEQ multiplex PCR; TCRdb's copy has only in-frame clones and lacks some. Of roughly 80,000 clones listed, under 95% are singletons. The sequencing sample was made of blood. V gene TRBV28 combines with J gene TRBJ2-5, with 11 bases that match TRBD1. The receptor was derived from a male donor with vitiligo. The CDR3 is CASSSGQGAFETQYF. For the CDR3, the DNA is TGTGCCAGCAGTTCTGGACAGGGGGCTTTTGAGACCCAGTACTTC.